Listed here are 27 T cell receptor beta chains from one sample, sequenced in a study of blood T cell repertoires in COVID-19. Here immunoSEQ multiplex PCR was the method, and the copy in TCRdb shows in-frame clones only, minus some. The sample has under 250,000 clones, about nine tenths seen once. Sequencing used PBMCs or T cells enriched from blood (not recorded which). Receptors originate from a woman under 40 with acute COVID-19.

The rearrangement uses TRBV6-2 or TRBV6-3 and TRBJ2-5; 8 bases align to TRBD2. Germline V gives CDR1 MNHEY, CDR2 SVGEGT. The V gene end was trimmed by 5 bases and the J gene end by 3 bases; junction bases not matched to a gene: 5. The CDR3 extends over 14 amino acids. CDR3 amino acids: CASSAVSGEETQYF. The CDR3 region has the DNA TGTGCCAGCAGTGCAGTTAGCGGGGAAGAGACCCAGTACTTC.

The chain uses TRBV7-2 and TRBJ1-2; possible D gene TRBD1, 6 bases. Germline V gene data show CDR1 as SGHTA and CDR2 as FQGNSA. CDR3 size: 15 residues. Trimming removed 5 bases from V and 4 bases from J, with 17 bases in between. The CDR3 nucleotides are TGTGCCAGCAGCCCAAATCGGGGGGCGACCTATGGCTACACCTTC. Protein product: CASSPNRGATYGYTF.

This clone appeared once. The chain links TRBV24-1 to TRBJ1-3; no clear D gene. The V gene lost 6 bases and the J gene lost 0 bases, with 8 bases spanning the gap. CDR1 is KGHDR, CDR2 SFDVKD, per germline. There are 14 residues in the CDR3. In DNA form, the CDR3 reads TGTGCCACCAGTTCACCAGACTCTGGAAACACCATATATTTT. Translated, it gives CATSSPDSGNTIYF.

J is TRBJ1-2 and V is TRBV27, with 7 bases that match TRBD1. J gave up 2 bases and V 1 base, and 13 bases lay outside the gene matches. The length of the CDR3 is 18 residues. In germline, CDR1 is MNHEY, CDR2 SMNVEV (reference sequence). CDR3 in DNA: TGTGCCAGCAGTTTATTAGGGCAGGGGGGTCCCCTAAACTATGGCTACACCTTC. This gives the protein CASSLLGQGGPLNYGYTF.

The CDR3 DNA reads as TGTGCCAGCAGCCCCGGGGGAGGGGTCGGCTACGAGCAGTACTTC. Translating it yields CASSPGGGVGYEQYF. This chain uses TRBV9 with TRBJ2-7; 7 nucleotides line up with TRBD2. V was pared by 4 bases and J by 3 bases, with 10 bases of the junction left unmatched. In germline, CDR1 is SGDLS, CDR2 YYNGEE. CDR3 length: 15 amino acids.

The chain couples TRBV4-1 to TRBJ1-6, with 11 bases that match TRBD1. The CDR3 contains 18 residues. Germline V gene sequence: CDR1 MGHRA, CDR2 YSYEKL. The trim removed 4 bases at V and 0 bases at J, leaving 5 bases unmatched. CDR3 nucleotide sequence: TGCGCCAGCAGCCTGGGGACAGGGGGGAACTCCTATAATTCACCCCTCCACTTT. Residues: CASSLGTGGNSYNSPLHF.

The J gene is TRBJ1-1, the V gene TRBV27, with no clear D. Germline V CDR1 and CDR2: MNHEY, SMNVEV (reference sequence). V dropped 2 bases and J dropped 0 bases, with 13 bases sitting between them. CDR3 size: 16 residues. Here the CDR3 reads CASSLRGGVLNTEAFF. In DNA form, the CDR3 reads TGTGCCAGCAGTTTACGCGGTGGAGTTCTGAACACTGAAGCTTTCTTT.

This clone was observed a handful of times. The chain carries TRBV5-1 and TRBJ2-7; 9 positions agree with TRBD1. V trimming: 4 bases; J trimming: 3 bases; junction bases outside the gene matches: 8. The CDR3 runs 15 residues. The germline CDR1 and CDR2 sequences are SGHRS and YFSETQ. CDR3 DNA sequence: TGCGCCAGCAGCGCGTCCGGGACAGGGAACTACGAGCAGTACTTC. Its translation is CASSASGTGNYEQYF.

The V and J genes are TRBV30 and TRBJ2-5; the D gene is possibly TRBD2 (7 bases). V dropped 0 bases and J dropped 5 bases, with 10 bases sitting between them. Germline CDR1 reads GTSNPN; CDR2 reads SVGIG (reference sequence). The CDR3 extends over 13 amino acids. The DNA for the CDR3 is TGTGCCTGGAGTGTCGCGGGGGCGGAGACCCAGTACTTC. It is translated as CAWSVAGAETQYF.

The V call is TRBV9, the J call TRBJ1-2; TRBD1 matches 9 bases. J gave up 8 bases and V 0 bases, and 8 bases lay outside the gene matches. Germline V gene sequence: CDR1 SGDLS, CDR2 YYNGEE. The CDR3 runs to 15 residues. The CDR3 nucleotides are TGTGCCAGCAGCGTAGTGACAGGGGGTAAGATCGGCTACACCTTC. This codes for CASSVVTGGKIGYTF.

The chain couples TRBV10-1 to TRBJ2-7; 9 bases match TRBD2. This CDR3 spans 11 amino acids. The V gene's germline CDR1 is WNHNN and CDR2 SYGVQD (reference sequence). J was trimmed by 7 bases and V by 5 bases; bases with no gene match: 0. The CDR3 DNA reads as TGCGCCAGCAGTAGCGGGGGGGAGCAGTACTTC. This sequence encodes CASSSGGEQYF.

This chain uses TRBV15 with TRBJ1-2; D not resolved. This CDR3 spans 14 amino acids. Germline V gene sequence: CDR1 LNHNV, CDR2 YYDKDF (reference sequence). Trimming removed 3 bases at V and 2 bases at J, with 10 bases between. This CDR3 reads CATSRGEGNYGYTF. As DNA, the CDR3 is TGTGCCACCAGCAGGGGAGAGGGAAACTATGGCTACACCTTC.

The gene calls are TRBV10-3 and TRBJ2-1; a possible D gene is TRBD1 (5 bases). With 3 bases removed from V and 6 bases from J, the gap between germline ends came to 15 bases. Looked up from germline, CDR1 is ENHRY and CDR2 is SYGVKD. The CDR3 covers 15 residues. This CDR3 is CAISDLGAITNEQFF. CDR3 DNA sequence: TGTGCCATCAGTGATTTAGGGGCAATAACCAATGAGCAGTTCTTC.

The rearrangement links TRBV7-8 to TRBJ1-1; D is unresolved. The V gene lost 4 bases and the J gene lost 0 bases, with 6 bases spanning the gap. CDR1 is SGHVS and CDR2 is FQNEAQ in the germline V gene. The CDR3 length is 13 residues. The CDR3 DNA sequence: TGTGCCAGCAGCTCCACACTGAACACTGAAGCTTTCTTT. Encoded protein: CASSSTLNTEAFF.

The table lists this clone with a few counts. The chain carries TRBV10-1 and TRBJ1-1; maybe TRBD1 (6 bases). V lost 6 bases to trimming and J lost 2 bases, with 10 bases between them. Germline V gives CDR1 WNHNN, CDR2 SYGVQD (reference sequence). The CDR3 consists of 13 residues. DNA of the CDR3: TGCGCCAGCAGACGGGACACCAACACTGAAGCTTTCTTT. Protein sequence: CASRRDTNTEAFF.

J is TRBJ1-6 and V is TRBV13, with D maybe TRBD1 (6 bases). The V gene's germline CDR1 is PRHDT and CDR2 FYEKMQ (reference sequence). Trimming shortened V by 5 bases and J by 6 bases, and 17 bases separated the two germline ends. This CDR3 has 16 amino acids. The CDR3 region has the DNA TGTGCCAGCAGCGTTGGGACACTAACCCCTAATTCACCCCTCCACTTT. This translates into CASSVGTLTPNSPLHF. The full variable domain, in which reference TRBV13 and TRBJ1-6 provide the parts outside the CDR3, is AAGVIQSPRHLIKEKRETATLKCYPIPRHDTVYWYQQGPGQDPQFLISFYEKMQSDKGSIPDRFSAQQFSDYHSELNMSSLELGDSALYFCASSVGTLTPNSPLHFGNGTRLTVT.

The CDR3: CSVEGGQETQYF. CDR3 nucleotide sequence: TGCAGCGTTGAGGGGGGCCAAGAGACCCAGTACTTC. The chain links TRBV29-1 to TRBJ2-5; the D gene is possibly TRBD2 (6 bases). Germline values: CDR1 SQVTM, CDR2 ANQGSEA. Trimming took 3 bases from V and 1 from J, leaving 6 bases between them. There are 12 residues in the CDR3. The whole variable domain, remainder taken from reference TRBV29-1 and TRBJ2-5, is SAVISQKPSRDICQRGTSLTIQCQVDSQVTMMFWYRQQPGQSLTLIATANQGSEATYESGFVIDKFPISRPNLTFSTLTVSNMSPEDSSIYLCSVEGGQETQYFGPGTRLLVL.

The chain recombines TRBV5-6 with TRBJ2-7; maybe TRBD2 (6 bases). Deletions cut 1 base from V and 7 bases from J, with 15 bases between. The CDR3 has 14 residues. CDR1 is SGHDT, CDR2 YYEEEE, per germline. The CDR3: CASSLRIRAGEQYF. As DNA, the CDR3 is TGTGCCAGCAGCTTGAGAATCAGGGCGGGAGAGCAGTACTTC.

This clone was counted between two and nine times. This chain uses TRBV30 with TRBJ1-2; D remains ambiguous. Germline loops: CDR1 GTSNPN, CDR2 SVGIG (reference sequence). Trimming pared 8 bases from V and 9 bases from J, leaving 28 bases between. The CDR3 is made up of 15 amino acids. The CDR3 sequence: CAEYSVDKEILSYTF. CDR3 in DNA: TGTGCCGAATACTCCGTCGACAAGGAAATTTTGAGCTACACCTTC.

This CDR3 is CASSPGLRGGTQYF. CDR3 sequence (DNA): TGTGCCAGCAGCCCGGGACTCCGCGGCGGTACGCAGTATTTT. This sequence joins TRBV9 and TRBJ2-3; D might be TRBD2 (6 bases). Germline CDR1 is SGDLS and CDR2 is YYNGEE. Trimming removed 4 bases at V and 8 bases at J, with 17 bases between. The CDR3 contains 14 residues.

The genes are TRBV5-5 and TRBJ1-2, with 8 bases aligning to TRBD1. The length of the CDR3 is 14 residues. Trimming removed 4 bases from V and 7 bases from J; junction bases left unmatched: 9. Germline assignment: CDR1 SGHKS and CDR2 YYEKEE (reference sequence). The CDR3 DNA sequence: TGTGCCAGCAGCCTGACAGGGGTAATGGCTGGCTACACCTTC. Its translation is CASSLTGVMAGYTF.

CDR3 protein: CATFKSGGAGGDTQYF. The DNA for the CDR3 is TGTGCCACCTTTAAGAGCGGGGGGGCCGGAGGAGATACGCAGTATTTT. The chain recombines TRBV10-3 with TRBJ2-3; TRBD2 matches at 10 bases. This CDR3 is built from 16 residues. J lost 5 bases, V lost 10 bases, and 15 bases had no gene match. CDR1 is ENHRY, CDR2 SYGVKD, per germline.

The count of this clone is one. The CDR3 sequence is CASSGTGSGTGELFF. The CDR3 region has the DNA TGCGCCAGCAGCGGCACAGGGTCGGGCACCGGGGAGCTGTTTTTT. The V and J genes are TRBV5-1 and TRBJ2-2; tentative D call: TRBD1 (6 bases). The germline V gene encodes CDR1 SGHRS and CDR2 YFSETQ. V was cut by 4 bases and J by 4 bases, with 14 bases left in between. The CDR3 has 15 amino acids. Full variable domain (remainder filled in from reference TRBV5-1 and TRBJ2-2): KAGVTQTPRYLIKTRGQQVTLSCSPISGHRSVSWYQQTPGQGLQFLFEYFSETQRNKGNFPGRFSGRQFSNSRSEMNVSTLELGDSALYLCASSGTGSGTGELFFGEGSRLTVL.

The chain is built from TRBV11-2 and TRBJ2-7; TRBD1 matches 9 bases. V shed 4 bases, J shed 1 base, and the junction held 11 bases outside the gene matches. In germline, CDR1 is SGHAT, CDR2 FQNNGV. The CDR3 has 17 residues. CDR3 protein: CASSSLQGARTSYEQYF. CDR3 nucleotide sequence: TGTGCCAGCAGCTCGTTACAGGGGGCGAGGACTTCCTACGAGCAGTACTTC.

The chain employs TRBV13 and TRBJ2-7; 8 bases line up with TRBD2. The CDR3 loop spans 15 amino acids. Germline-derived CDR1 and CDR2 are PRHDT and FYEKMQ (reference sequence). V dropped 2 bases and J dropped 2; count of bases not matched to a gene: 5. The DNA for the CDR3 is TGTGCCAGCAGCTTACTCCGGGAGGGCCCCTACGAGCAGTACTTC. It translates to CASSLLREGPYEQYF.

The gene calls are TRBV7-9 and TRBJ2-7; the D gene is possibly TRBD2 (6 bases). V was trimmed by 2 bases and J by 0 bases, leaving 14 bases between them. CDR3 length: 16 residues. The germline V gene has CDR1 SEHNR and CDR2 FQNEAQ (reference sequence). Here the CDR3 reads CASSLTGRGSSYEQYF. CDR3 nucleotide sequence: TGTGCCAGCAGCTTAACCGGGAGAGGGAGCTCCTACGAGCAGTACTTC.

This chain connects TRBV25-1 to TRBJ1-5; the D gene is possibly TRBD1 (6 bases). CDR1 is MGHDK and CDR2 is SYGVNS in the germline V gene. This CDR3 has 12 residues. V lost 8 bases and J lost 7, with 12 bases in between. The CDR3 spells CASSRGSQPQHF. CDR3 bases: TGTGCCAGCTCCAGGGGTTCCCAGCCCCAGCATTTT.